Sequencing of this TCR beta chain was carried out in a study of OX40 agonist ivuxolimab in advanced cancers. Regarding the study as a whole: The average count of expanded clones was higher among CD8+ T cells than among CD4+. Antigen specificity of clonally expanded peripheral T cells was not established. Among the least clonally expanded were partial responders at 0.1-3.0 mg/kg.

V dropped 4 bases and J dropped 6 bases, with 6 bases sitting between them. Germline V lookup: CDR1 SQVTM, CDR2 ANQGSEA. The CDR3 covers 10 residues. With respect to this clone: As yet, its antigen is unknown.

Blood got drawn at baseline, again on cycle 4 day 1, and then on cycle 7 day 1. Repertoires were generated with immunoSEQ multiplex PCR, while TCRdb's copy carries only in-frame clones and drops some. This sample has more than 60,000 clones, with about 94% found just once. The sample consisted of CD4+ or CD8+ T cells sorted from blood, taken in a trial of the OX40 agonist ivuxolimab. The clonotype originates from an adult with an advanced solid tumor such as melanoma, head and neck, liver or kidney cancer. The rearrangement uses TRBV29-1 and TRBJ1-2, with D unresolved. The CDR3: CSVVSNGYTF. The CDR3 DNA reads as TGCAGCGTTGTGTCTAATGGCTACACCTTC.